This is a list of T cell receptor beta chains from one sample in a study of technical replicates of blood from several donors. TCRdb keeps only in-frame clones here, not all; method: immunoSEQ multiplex PCR. This table has about 74,000 clones, about 88% appearing once. The specimen was T cells isolated from PBMCs. The source is a human donor in good health. Both conserved end residues are part of each CDR3. A D gene is named only where the DNA matches it firmly. Clone size appears in some rows only: once, few, many, or a class for an expanded clone.

v_call,j_call,clone_size,d_call,cdr3_aa,cdr3_nt
TRBV20-1,TRBJ2-7,NA,NA,CSASTYEQYF,TGCAGTGCTAGCACCTACGAGCAGTACTTC
TRBV27,TRBJ2-7,NA,TRBD2,CASSSLANTYEQYF,TGTGCCAGCAGTTCACTAGCGAATACCTACGAGCAGTACTTC
TRBV6-5,TRBJ2-5,NA,TRBD2,CASRAGWGETQYF,TGTGCCAGCAGAGCGGGATGGGGGGAGACCCAGTACTTC
TRBV19,TRBJ2-7,NA,TRBD2,CASSIIAGNYEQYF,TGTGCCAGTAGTATTATAGCGGGTAACTACGAGCAGTACTTC
TRBV30,TRBJ2-2,NA,NA,CAWSAREREFGELFF,TGTGCCTGGAGTGCACGGGAGAGGGAATTCGGGGAGCTGTTTTTT
TRBV27,TRBJ2-2,NA,TRBD1,CASSTYRDRVGKTGELFF,TGTGCCAGCAGTACCTACCGGGACAGGGTTGGAAAGACCGGGGAGCTGTTTTTT
TRBV7-2,TRBJ2-5,NA,TRBD2,CASSEIGAGGYQETQYF,TGTGCCAGCAGCGAGATAGGGGCGGGAGGCTACCAAGAGACCCAGTACTTC
TRBV4-1,TRBJ1-3,NA,NA,CASSQDRGSGNTIYF,TGCGCCAGCAGCCAAGATAGGGGCTCTGGAAACACCATATATTTT
TRBV28,TRBJ2-2,NA,NA,CASKRGVLTGELFF,TGTGCCAGCAAACGCGGAGTTTTAACCGGGGAGCTGTTTTTT
TRBV5-1,TRBJ2-7,NA,TRBD1,CASSPRGPVEQYF,TGCGCCAGCAGCCCTAGGGGGCCAGTTGAGCAGTACTTC
TRBV7-6,TRBJ2-1,once,TRBD2,CASSLAPLAGGPGGEQFF,TGTGCCAGCAGCTTAGCGCCCCTAGCGGGAGGGCCGGGGGGTGAGCAGTTCTTC
TRBV6-1,TRBJ2-7,NA,NA,CASSHRVSYEQYF,TGTGCCAGCAGTCACAGGGTAAGCTACGAGCAGTACTTC
TRBV5-1,TRBJ1-1,NA,NA,CASSLETAAYTEAFF,TGCGCCAGCAGCTTGGAGACAGCCGCTTACACTGAAGCTTTCTTT
TRBV7-2,TRBJ2-7,NA,NA,CASSPGYEQYF,TGTGCCAGCAGCCCCGGTTACGAGCAGTACTTC